This TCR beta chain is from a study of T-cell memory formation after mild COVID-19. This clonotype was seen repeatedly, ten times or more. The antigen remains unidentified. Study results and limitations: There was a balanced CD4/CD8 profile in clones contracting day 15 to 85, and later expanders leaned CD4+. Clones which contracted sat mainly in CM and EM if CD4+, and in EMRA if CD8+. Cross-reactive memory apparently joined, as some responding clones appeared in pre-infection memory.

Looked up from germline, CDR1 is SGHTA and CDR2 is FQGNSA. After removal of 6 bases from V and 0 bases from J, the junction contained 5 bases not matched to a gene. The CDR3 loop spans 16 amino acids. From 5'RACE with constant-segment primers came TCR alpha and TCR beta cDNA libraries that carried sample barcodes and UMIs. In TCRdb, the 5' RACE reads were re-called with MiXCR into one record per CDR3 protein. The table has 580,000 or so distinct CDR3 sequences, around 16% seen once; the top ten hold around 8.1%. The chain has TRBV7-2 and TRBJ2-2; 9 bases line up with TRBD2. Material for sequencing was PBMCs or a T cell subset sorted from them (not recorded which). This sequence originates from an adult woman who had mild COVID-19 (a few samples of this study predate the infection). Cell type and time point are not known. CDR3 nucleotides: TGTGCCAGCAGTCTGATAGCGGGAGCGAACACCGGGGAGCTGTTTTTT. This gives the protein CASSLIAGANTGELFF.